Listed below are T cell receptor beta chains from one sample, sequenced in a study of OX40 agonist ivuxolimab in advanced cancers. The protocol was immunoSEQ multiplex PCR, while the TCRdb copy is restricted to in-frame clones and leaves out a portion. The data show tens of thousands of clones, with roughly 84% seen just once and about 0.25% held by the top ten. Source: CD4+ or CD8+ T cells sorted from blood, taken in a trial of the OX40 agonist ivuxolimab. These receptors came from an adult with an advanced solid tumor such as melanoma, head and neck, liver or kidney cancer. The CDR3 runs from the conserved cysteine through the conserved F or W. A D gene is named only where the DNA matches it firmly. A clone size is listed for some rows: how often the clone was seen (once, few, many), or a class if it is expanded.

D gene,clone size,J gene,V gene,CDR3 DNA,CDR3 protein
TRBD2,-,TRBJ2-4,TRBV2,TGTGCCAGCAGTGAACTAGCGGGAGTCTCCAAAAACATTCAGTACTTC,CASSELAGVSKNIQYF
-,-,TRBJ2-1,TRBV5-4,TGTGCCAGCAGCGGCGCCATTCAGGGGGGAGCCAATGAGCAGTTCTTC,CASSGAIQGGANEQFF
TRBD1,-,TRBJ1-2,TRBV7-2,TGTGCCAGCAGCAACGACAGGGTCTCTGGCTACACCTTC,CASSNDRVSGYTF
-,-,TRBJ2-1,TRBV7-7,TGTGCCAGCAGCTTAGAGAGGACGTCTTACAATGAGCAGTTCTTC,CASSLERTSYNEQFF
TRBD1,-,TRBJ2-2,TRBV6-1,TGTGCCAGCAAGTCGGGACAGGGCGACGGGGAGCTGTTTTTT,CASKSGQGDGELFF
-,few,TRBJ2-3,TRBV5-1,TGCGCCAGCAGCTCAGGAAACACAGATACGCAGTATTTT,CASSSGNTDTQYF
TRBD1,-,TRBJ1-2,TRBV28,TGTGCCAGCATCCTGGGCGGACAGGGTCGATATGGCTACACCTTC,CASILGGQGRYGYTF
-,-,TRBJ2-2,TRBV4-2,TGTGCCAGCAGCCAAGTTCTACTAGGGGGGACCGGGGAGCTGTTTTTT,CASSQVLLGGTGELFF
-,-,TRBJ2-2,TRBV28,TGTGCCAGCAGCCTACAGTTAACCGGGGAGCTGTTTTTT,CASSLQLTGELFF
TRBD2,-,TRBJ2-7,TRBV5-8,TGTGCCAGCAGCTTGGCAAGGGGGTGGGCTAGCGGGAGAGACGGCTACGAGCAGTACTTC,CASSLARGWASGRDGYEQYF
-,few,TRBJ2-7,TRBV6-1,TGTGCCAGCAGTGAACTGGGCAGCTCCTACGAGCAGTACTTC,CASSELGSSYEQYF
TRBD1,-,TRBJ1-4,TRBV5-6,TGTGCCAGCAGCTCCATAGGACAGGGTGAAAAACTGTTTTTT,CASSSIGQGEKLFF
-,-,TRBJ2-7,TRBV11-2,TGTGCCAGCAGCCCAGGGGGGGCGGGTAGGAACGAGCAGTACTTC,CASSPGGAGRNEQYF